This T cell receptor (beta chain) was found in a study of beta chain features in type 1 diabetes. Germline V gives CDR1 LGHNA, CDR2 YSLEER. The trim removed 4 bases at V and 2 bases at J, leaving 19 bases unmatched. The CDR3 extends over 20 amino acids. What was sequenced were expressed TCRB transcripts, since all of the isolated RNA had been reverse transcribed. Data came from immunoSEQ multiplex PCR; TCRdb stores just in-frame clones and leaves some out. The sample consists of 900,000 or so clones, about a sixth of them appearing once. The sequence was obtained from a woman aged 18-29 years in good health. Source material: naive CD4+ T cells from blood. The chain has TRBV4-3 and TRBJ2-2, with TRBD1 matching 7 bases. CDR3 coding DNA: TGCGCCAGCAGCCCCTCCTCTTACTTACGACACAGGGGAAACACCGGGGAGCTGTTTTTT. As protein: CASSPSSYLRHRGNTGELFF.